This T cell receptor (beta chain) was sequenced for a study of control samples from healthy donors and cancer patients. Profiling relied on immunoSEQ multiplex PCR, and the TCRdb table lists in-frame clones only, not all of them. Here the sample spans fewer than 120,000 clones, over 75% being singletons. The source material was PBMCs. The sequence derives from a woman aged 55-75 years with lung cancer.

The CDR3 here is CASSLERGQPQHF. DNA for the CDR3: TGCGCCAGCAGCTTGGAAAGGGGTCAGCCCCAGCATTTT. The chain uses TRBV5-1 and TRBJ1-5; a weak D match, TRBD1 (5 bases). Trimming cost V 0 bases and J 6 bases, with 7 bases left between them. The germline gives CDR1 SGHRS, CDR2 YFSETQ. CDR3 length: 13 amino acids.